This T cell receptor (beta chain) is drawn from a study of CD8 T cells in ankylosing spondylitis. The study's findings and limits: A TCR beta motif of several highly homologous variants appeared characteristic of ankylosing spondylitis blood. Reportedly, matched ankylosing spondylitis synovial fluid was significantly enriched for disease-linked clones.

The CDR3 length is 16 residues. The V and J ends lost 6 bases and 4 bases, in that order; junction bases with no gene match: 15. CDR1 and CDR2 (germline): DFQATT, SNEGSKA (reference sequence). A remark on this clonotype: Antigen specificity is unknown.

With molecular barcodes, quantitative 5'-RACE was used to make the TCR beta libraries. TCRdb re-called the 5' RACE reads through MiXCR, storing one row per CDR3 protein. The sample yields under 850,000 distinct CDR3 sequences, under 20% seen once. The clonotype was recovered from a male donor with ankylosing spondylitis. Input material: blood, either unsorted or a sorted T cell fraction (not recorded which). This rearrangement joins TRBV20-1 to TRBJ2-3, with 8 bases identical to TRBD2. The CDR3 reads CSARPGGGRLADTQYF. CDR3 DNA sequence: TGCAGTGCCCGCCCGGGGGGCGGGAGGCTGGCAGATACGCAGTATTTT.